The 21 T cell receptor beta chains below come from one sample, sequenced in a study of tumor-infiltrating lymphocytes in primary liver carcinoma. The study co-extracted DNA and RNA from about 19-30 mg of unsorted bulk tissue. The investigators made TCR beta cDNA from approximately 0.5 ug total RNA, using a constant-region primer. ARM-PCR was slightly modified, and three nested multiplex PCR rounds with it gave rise to the TCR beta libraries. Each of the first two PCR rounds ran approximately 9 cycles with TRBV1-TRBV30 forward and C-beta reverse primers. Each CDR3 protein gets one entry after TCRdb re-called the multiplex PCR reads with MiXCR. The repertoire holds roughly 50,000 distinct CDR3 sequences, with over 65% as singletons. Sequencing was performed on liver tumor tissue from sampling region 2. Subset reported: tumor region T2, inferior pole. These receptors originate from a man aged 40-55 years with primary liver carcinoma and hepatitis B virus infection.

On this clonotype: Since no conserved phenylalanine or tryptophan closes the CDR3, a read error is the likely cause. This chain links TRBV6-1 with TRBJ2-7, with D possibly TRBD1 on 6 matching bases. V dropped 10 bases and J dropped 5 bases, with 18 bases sitting between them. Germline CDR1 MNHNS, CDR2 SASEGT. This CDR3 has 13 residues. CDR3 nucleotides: TGTGCCAACAGGGACGCTAACGGGGACGAGCAGTACCTC. This gives the protein CANRDANGDEQYL.

As for this clonotype: The CDR3 end shows no conserved phenylalanine or tryptophan, and so a read error is likely. The chain has TRBV7-8 and TRBJ2-1; no clear D. Germline assignment: CDR1 SGHVS and CDR2 FQNEAQ. The CDR3 contains 16 residues. The CDR3 is CATRRTPSSSYNGQFS. The CDR3 DNA follows: TGTGCCACCCGGCGAACCCCATCCTCTTCCTACAATGGGCAGTTCTCC.

On this clonotype: Compared with germline, one end of the junction differs, possibly owing to a read error. This rearrangement joins TRBV5-1 to TRBJ2-1; no reliable D call. Germline CDR1 is SGHRS and CDR2 is YFSETQ. This CDR3 is 13 amino acids long. In DNA, the CDR3 is TGCACCAGCAGCTTAAGGAGTATCTATGAGCAGTTCTTC. Encoded protein: CTSSLRSIYEQFF.

About this clonotype itself: No conserved phenylalanine or tryptophan is present at the end of the CDR3, so a read error is the likely explanation. This chain uses TRBV28 with TRBJ1-4; D unresolved. CDR1 and CDR2 from the germline V gene are MDHEN and SYDVKM. CDR3 length equals 12 residues. CDR3 sequence reads: CASGIAVEKLFY. DNA of the CDR3: TGTGCCAGCGGGATAGCAGTTGAAAAGCTGTTTTAT.

Turning to this clonotype: A much larger clone differs from this one at a single base, so this may be a read error. This chain links TRBV28 with TRBJ2-1, with D perhaps being TRBD1 or TRBD2 (6 bases each). The CDR3 runs to 22 residues. Germline V lookup: CDR1 MDHEN, CDR2 SYDVKM. V lost 2 bases and J 0 bases, leaving 29 bases between the germline ends. Written as DNA, the CDR3 is TGTGCCAGCAGTTTACCGCGACAGGCCCTACCCGAGACTAGGAGCTCCTACAATGAGCAGTTCTTC. This sequence encodes CASSLPRQALPETRSSYNEQFF.

In regard to this clonotype: This CDR3 fails to terminate in the conserved phenylalanine or tryptophan, so it likely reflects a read error. The V call is TRBV6-6, the J call TRBJ1-4, with D perhaps TRBD1 (5 bases). Germline lookup yields CDR1 MNHNY and CDR2 SVGAGI (reference sequence). The CDR3 contains 14 residues. CDR3 sequence (DNA): TGTGCCAGCAGTCTGAGGGGCCACAATGAAAGACTGTTTCTT. It specifies CASSLRGHNERLFL.

This clonotype was picked up a small number of times. Compared with germline, one end of the junction differs, possibly owing to a read error. The chain couples TRBV29-1 to TRBJ2-3, with 10 bases fitting TRBD1. Germline V gene sequence: CDR1 SQVTM, CDR2 ANQGSEA. The CDR3 contains 14 residues. CDR3 sequence: CSAYRDRGTETQYF. CDR3 bases: TGCAGTGCTTACCGGGACAGGGGAACAGAAACGCAGTATTTT.

As for this clonotype: In this CDR3 the conserved last residue, phenylalanine or tryptophan, is missing, so a read error is likely. The chain joins TRBV11-3 to TRBJ2-1, with 7 bases identical to TRBD2. CDR3 length: 16 residues. Germline CDR1 and CDR2: SGHNT and YENEEA. The CDR3 nucleotides are TGTACCAGCAGCTTATCAGGGACTAACGGGAGAGGTGAGCAGTTCATC. This translates into CTSSLSGTNGRGEQFI.

Concerning this clonotype itself: The germline gene is not matched at one end of the junction; a read error may be the cause. The V gene is TRBV29-1, the J gene TRBJ2-7; 10 positions match TRBD1. Per the germline V gene, CDR1 is SQVTM and CDR2 is ANQGSEA. The CDR3 totals 14 residues. The CDR3 reads CSVMTGGSPYEQYF. Here the CDR3 DNA reads TGCAGCGTTATGACAGGGGGCAGTCCCTACGAACAGTACTTC.

Note on this clonotype: A junction boundary mismatches the germline segment, possibly from a read error. This chain links TRBV11-2 with TRBJ2-4; D gene unclear. CDR1 is SGHAT, CDR2 FQNNGV, per germline. This CDR3 is 16 amino acids long. The chain's CDR3 is CTSSLDPGLAKNIQYF. The CDR3 DNA reads TGTACCAGCAGCTTAGATCCGGGTCTAGCCAAAAACATTCAGTACTTC.

With regard to this clonotype: The junction differs from germline at one of its ends, possibly a read error. The chain links TRBV6-1 to TRBJ1-1, with D perhaps matching TRBD1 (5 bases). Germline V gene sequence: CDR1 MNHNS, CDR2 SASEGT. The CDR3 consists of 13 residues. CDR3: CASSDGWGIEAFF. DNA for the CDR3: TGTGCTAGCAGTGATGGGTGGGGGATTGAAGCTTTCTTT.

Remarks on this clonotype: Here the CDR3 omits its conserved ending phenylalanine or tryptophan, so a read error is the likely source. The chain uses TRBV12-3 or TRBV12-4 and TRBJ1-2, with unresolved D. The CDR3 runs to 16 residues. The V end lost 3 bases, the J end lost 4 bases, and 18 bases lay between the germline ends. CDR3 sequence reads: CASSFFIGSEFYGYTS. The CDR3, as DNA: TGTGCCAGCAGTTTTTTCATTGGATCCGAATTCTATGGCTACACCTCC.

This clonotype has just one count. One junction end does not reproduce the germline sequence, and a read error may be involved. J is TRBJ1-5 and V is TRBV6-6; possible D gene TRBD1, 5 bases. This CDR3 is built from 18 residues. Looked up from germline, CDR1 is MNHNY and CDR2 is SVGAGI (reference sequence). The CDR3 DNA reads as TGTGCCAGCAGGCGGGATGGCAGGGCATATACGGGCAATCAGCCCAAGCATTTC. Translated: CASRRDGRAYTGNQPKHF.

In the case of this clonotype: Given a much more abundant clone one base away, this may be a read error. V and J are TRBV5-1 and TRBJ2-3, with D maybe TRBD1 (5 bases). CDR1 and CDR2 (germline): SGHRS, YFSETQ. The CDR3 runs 15 residues. Trimming left V 1 base short and J 2 bases short, with 11 bases between. CDR3 sequence: CASSLSTGHTDTQYF. CDR3 DNA: TGCGCCAGCAGCTTGAGCACAGGCCACACAGATACGCAGTATTTT.

As for this clonotype: This could be a read error, since a much larger clone is one nucleotide away. This chain joins TRBV28 and TRBJ2-2; 8 positions agree with TRBD2. CDR3 length: 13 residues. Germline CDR1 reads MDHEN; CDR2 reads SYDVKM. CDR3 in DNA: TGTGCCAGCTCCCTCCCCGATAGCGGGGAGCTGCTTTTT. Protein sequence: CASSLPDSGELLF.

By frequency in the sample, this clonotype is large (0.1 to 1%). The V and J genes are TRBV11-2 and TRBJ2-1; TRBD2 agrees at 9 bases. Germline V CDR1 and CDR2: SGHAT, FQNNGV. This CDR3 comprises 16 residues. Unmatched junction bases numbered 12, after V lost 4 bases and J lost 8 bases. CDR3 nucleotide sequence: TGTGCCAGCAGCTCGCGCCCCAGCGGGAGGATCTATGAGCAGTTCTTC. This translates into CASSSRPSGRIYEQFF.

This sequence joins TRBV7-8 and TRBJ2-7, with D perhaps matching TRBD1 (6 bases). The V gene's germline CDR1 is SGHVS and CDR2 FQNEAQ. The CDR3 is 14 residues long. As DNA, the CDR3 is TGTGCTAGCTCAACTTTGACAGGACACTACGAGCAGTACTTC. Translation gives CASSTLTGHYEQYF.

About this clonotype: The junction and the germline gene differ at one end; a read error may be behind it. V gene TRBV11-2 combines with J gene TRBJ2-2; D perhaps matches TRBD2 (7 bases). Germline V lookup: CDR1 SGHAT, CDR2 FQNNGV. This CDR3 spans 14 amino acids. The CDR3 DNA follows: TGTGCCAGCAGCCTCCGACGGGGGGCTGGGGAGCTGCTTTTT. It is translated as CASSLRRGAGELLF.

A word on this clonotype: A junction boundary mismatches the germline segment, possibly from a read error. V and J are TRBV29-1 and TRBJ2-1; D ambiguous. The CDR3 is made up of 14 amino acids. CDR1 SQVTM and CDR2 ANQGSEA come from the germline V gene. CDR3 protein: CSVGYWSSYNEQFF. CDR3 DNA: TGCAGCGTTGGGTACTGGAGCTCCTACAATGAACAGTTCTTC.

Points on this clonotype: This CDR3 is missing its conserved last phenylalanine or tryptophan, likely due to a read error. No DNA is shown, since the ends of the CDR3 on it are uncertain; the CDR3 is the one TCRdb lists. This chain connects TRBV29-1 to TRBJ2-2; the table names TRBD2, a call not compared with the DNA. Germline values: CDR1 SQVTM, CDR2 ANQGSEA. With termini counted, the CDR3 has 14 amino acids. CDR3 region: CSVPNGLARGELFY.

As to this clonotype: One junction end disagrees with the germline gene, perhaps due to a read error. CDR3 DNA sequence: TGTGCCAGTAGCCGAGAACTAGCGGGATCCTACGAGCAGTACTTC. This translates into CASSRELAGSYEQYF. The chain recombines TRBV4-2 with TRBJ2-7; TRBD2 matches 10 bases. CDR1 and CDR2 (germline): LGHNA, YNFKEQ. This CDR3 has 15 amino acids.